These T cell receptor beta chains were read from a single sample in a study of blood T cells in healthy people across ages. TCRdb called the 5' RACE reads again in MiXCR, with one record for every CDR3 protein. The table lists about 1.8 million distinct CDR3 sequences, approximately 50% of them singletons, with less than 2.5% in the top ten. Sequenced input: blood. All receptors come from a woman in her forties in good health. CDR3s include the opening cysteine and the closing phenylalanine or tryptophan. The D gene is left open where the match is weak.

D	V	CDR3
TRBD1	TRBV20-1	CSAGPGQLWRGYTF
-	TRBV9	CASSVGLEAAEQFF
-	TRBV3-1	CASSHIPRGIQYF
TRBD1	TRBV7-2	CASSPRDSGLGGIQYF
TRBD2	TRBV4-1	CASSHFTSGGIAKNIQYF
-	TRBV6-6	CASSRGTPSNTEAFF
-	TRBV20-1	CSVGVREITDTQYF
-	TRBV14	CASSYDRLTEAFF
-	TRBV7-2	CASSSPPGPVLAKNIQYF
TRBD1	TRBV11-2	CASSLDPGQTNEKLFF
-	TRBV6-2/TRBV6-3	CASSLRTAPVEQYF
TRBD2	TRBV7-2	CASSLIAGGPRETQYF
TRBD2	TRBV20-1	CSQNSGGSYNEQFF
-	TRBV4-3	CASSQDLDYNEQFF
-	TRBV4-3	CASSQDWVGWSYEQYF
-	TRBV9	CASSVDRVTGELFF
TRBD2	TRBV11-2	CASSTQRGGQYNEQFF
TRBD1	TRBV28	CASSSPRTGVYEQYF
TRBD2	TRBV10-3	CAISESIRGAGDEQFF
TRBD2	TRBV28	CASYTAGTMGDEQYF
-	TRBV4-1	CASSQDDVRLNYDYTF
TRBD2	TRBV7-7	CASSPTSGAPDGTQYF
-	TRBV4-3	CASSQVLATSLNEQFF
TRBD1	TRBV5-1	CADRGEGDTQYF
TRBD1	TRBV29-1	CSALKQGTYDSSYGYTF
-	TRBV20-1	CSARGTGRRTGANVLTF
-	TRBV15	CATSRDREGIDTEAFF
-	TRBV20-1	CSARPPGGVETQYF
TRBD2	TRBV20-1	CSASLRAGAYNEQFF
TRBD1	TRBV2	CASRLRGGTGQNEQFF
TRBD1	TRBV29-1	CSVVRTGDGYTF
-	TRBV6-2/TRBV6-3	CASTRISGANVLTF
TRBD2	TRBV4-2	CASSQDRAAGSYNEQYF
TRBD2	TRBV7-2	CASSLVPSGGASEQFF
TRBD2	TRBV29-1	CSALTSRETQYF
TRBD1	TRBV7-8	CASSLGGQGRYGYTF
-	TRBV10-3	CAMSNQANTEAFF
-	TRBV10-1	CASSDHNGGSTDTQYF
-	TRBV20-1	CSARGTVTYEQYF
-	TRBV20-1	CSASSRLTRDTQYF
TRBD1	TRBV29-1	CSVGTGGKSDNEQFF
TRBD1	TRBV20-1	CSARAPGGGDRGRREKLFF
-	TRBV6-2/TRBV6-3	CASSDRRGLYEKLFF
-	TRBV7-3	CASSLNSASRGSRTDTQYF
-	TRBV5-5	CASSSGQFNQPQHF